The 19 T cell receptor beta chains below were found in one sample sequenced in a study of shared clonotypes between healthy human individuals. TCRdb's table, derived via immunoSEQ multiplex PCR, lists solely in-frame clones and lacks some. The sample holds more than 2,000,000 clones; approximately 94% are singletons and the top ten take about 0.13%. The sequenced sample consisted of naive CD4+ T cells sorted from blood. The subset denotes: CD45RA+ positively selected. The receptors derive from a man between 18 and 29 years old in good health.

The chain combines TRBV2 with TRBJ1-1, with D perhaps matching TRBD1 (5 bases). Germline lookup yields CDR1 SNHLY and CDR2 FYNNEI. The CDR3 length is 13 residues. The V end lost 11 bases, the J end lost 0 bases, and 13 bases lay between the germline ends. CDR3 bases: TGTGCCGTCCACCGGGACCTGAACACTGAAGCTTTCTTT. Translated, it gives CAVHRDLNTEAFF.

This chain uses TRBV27 with TRBJ1-1, with D possibly matching TRBD1 (5 bases). Between the trimmed V and J ends, which lost 3 bases and 1 base, there was a span of 9 bases. Per germline, CDR1 MNHEY and CDR2 SMNVEV (reference sequence). The CDR3 covers 14 residues. The CDR3 nucleotides read TGTGCCAGCAGTTTGTACGGGGCGAACACTGAAGCTTTCTTT. Translating gives CASSLYGANTEAFF.

The rearrangement joins TRBV9 to TRBJ2-1, with D possibly being TRBD1 (6 bases). Trimming pared 2 bases from V and 12 bases from J, leaving 15 bases between. Germline assignment: CDR1 SGDLS and CDR2 YYNGEE. The CDR3 has 13 residues. As DNA, the CDR3 is TGTGCCAGCAGCGTTAATTCAGGGGAAGGGCAGTTCTTC. Translating gives CASSVNSGEGQFF.

The gene calls are TRBV7-3 and TRBJ2-2; TRBD1 aligns across 8 bases. Trimming at V came to 0 bases and at J to 0 bases, leaving 6 bases not matched to a gene. The CDR3 spans 18 residues. Germline CDR1 reads SGHTA; CDR2 reads FQGTGA. CDR3 region: CASSLTGQGQPNTGELFF. The CDR3 region has the DNA TGTGCCAGCAGCTTAACTGGACAGGGCCAGCCGAACACCGGGGAGCTGTTTTTT.

This chain connects TRBV18 to TRBJ1-2; D perhaps matches TRBD1 (6 bases). Germline V lookup: CDR1 KGHSH, CDR2 LQKENI. Trimming removed 3 bases from V and 0 bases from J, with 11 bases in between. This CDR3 region has 15 residues. The CDR3 spells CASSPKDSPNYGYTF. The CDR3 region has the DNA TGTGCCAGCTCACCTAAGGACAGTCCTAACTATGGCTACACCTTC. Combining the CDR3 with reference TRBV18 and TRBJ1-2 gives the whole variable domain NAGVMQNPRHLVRRRGQEARLRCSPMKGHSHVYWYRQLPEEGLKFMVYLQKENIIDESGMPKERFSAEFPKEGPSILRIQQVVRGDSAAYFCASSPKDSPNYGYTFGSGTRLTVV.

This clone has a single count. V and J are TRBV7-3 and TRBJ2-6; D gene uncertain. Germline V gene data show CDR1 as SGHTA and CDR2 as FQGTGA. V was trimmed by 1 base and J by 1 base, leaving 5 bases between them. CDR3 length: 15 amino acids. Here the CDR3 DNA reads TGTGCCAGCAGCTTAAAACGGTCTGGGGCCAACGTCCTGACTTTC. This sequence encodes CASSLKRSGANVLTF. The full variable domain, rest sourced from reference TRBV7-3 and TRBJ2-6, is GAGVSQTPSNKVTEKGKYVELRCDPISGHTALYWYRQSLGQGPEFLIYFQGTGAADDSGLPNDRFFAVRPEGSVSTLKIQRTERGDSAVYLCASSLKRSGANVLTFGAGSRLTVL.

The chain carries TRBV7-2 and TRBJ1-4, with D perhaps TRBD1 (5 bases). The V and J ends lost 4 bases and 8 bases respectively, with 23 bases between them. Germline V gives CDR1 SGHTA, CDR2 FQGNSA. The CDR3 spans 17 residues. CDR3 nucleotide sequence: TGTGCCAGCAGCTCTCGAGGGTCGTCCAGGGATGGCGAAAAACTGTTTTTT. Protein product: CASSSRGSSRDGEKLFF.

The J gene is TRBJ1-5, the V gene TRBV5-1; a possible D gene is TRBD1 (6 bases). From germline, CDR1 is SGHRS and CDR2 YFSETQ. V was clipped by 1 base and J by 7 bases, with 21 bases between them. This CDR3 is 17 amino acids long. The CDR3: CASSLRVQGVVRQPQHF. The CDR3 region has the DNA TGCGCCAGCAGCTTGCGAGTACAGGGTGTTGTTCGACAGCCCCAGCATTTT. The full variable domain, completed using reference TRBV5-1 and TRBJ1-5, is KAGVTQTPRYLIKTRGQQVTLSCSPISGHRSVSWYQQTPGQGLQFLFEYFSETQRNKGNFPGRFSGRQFSNSRSEMNVSTLELGDSALYLCASSLRVQGVVRQPQHFGDGTRLSIL.

This rearrangement joins TRBV27 to TRBJ2-7; 7 bases are shared with TRBD1. This CDR3 has 14 amino acids. V shed 6 bases, J shed 2 bases, and the junction held 7 bases outside the gene matches. Germline V gives CDR1 MNHEY, CDR2 SMNVEV (reference sequence). This CDR3 is CASRRGQATYEQYF. The CDR3 bases are TGTGCCAGCAGGCGAGGACAGGCTACCTACGAGCAGTACTTC.

A note on this clone: The sample contains more than one DNA sequence encoding this CDR3. This chain joins TRBV5-6 and TRBJ1-2, with 11 positions matching TRBD1. V shed 4 bases, J shed 2 bases, and the junction held 1 base outside the gene matches. The germline V gene has CDR1 SGHDT and CDR2 YYEEEE. The CDR3 totals 14 residues. The CDR3 sequence: CASSGDRGNYGYTF. For the CDR3, the DNA is TGTGCCAGCAGCGGGGACAGGGGGAACTATGGCTACACCTTC.

The chain is built from TRBV7-6 and TRBJ2-7, with D perhaps TRBD2 (6 bases). The CDR3 loop spans 15 amino acids. V gave up 5 bases and J gave up 2 bases, with 16 bases separating them. Looked up from germline, CDR1 is SGHVS and CDR2 is FNYEAQ. The DNA of the CDR3 is TGTGCCAGCAGCCCCACCTCCGGAGGGCCCTACGAGCAGTACTTC. This codes for CASSPTSGGPYEQYF.

This chain links TRBV30 with TRBJ2-2; TRBD2 aligns across 8 bases. The germline CDR1 and CDR2 sequences are GTSNPN and SVGIG (reference sequence). Trimming removed 5 bases from V and 5 bases from J; junction bases left unmatched: 7. The length of the CDR3 is 14 residues. Here the CDR3 reads CAWRAGGWTGELFF. The CDR3 nucleotides are TGTGCCTGGCGGGCGGGGGGATGGACCGGGGAGCTGTTTTTT.

The chain combines TRBV19 with TRBJ1-3, with a tentative D call TRBD1 (5 bases). The CDR3 runs to 15 residues. CDR1 is LNHDA and CDR2 is SQIVND in the germline V gene (reference sequence). The ends were cut back, 3 bases at V and 0 bases at J, with 9 bases in the middle. The chain's CDR3 is CASSMGRPSGNTIYF. In DNA form, the CDR3 reads TGTGCCAGTAGTATGGGACGACCCTCTGGAAACACCATATATTTT.

The chain is built from TRBV6-6 and TRBJ1-5, with D possibly matching TRBD1 (5 bases). The CDR3 length is 16 residues. Germline CDR1 is MNHNY and CDR2 is SVGAGI (reference sequence). Trimming took off 0 bases at V and 3 bases at J, with 12 bases between the two ends. CDR3 in amino acids: CASSYSSDRFNQPQHF. Written as DNA, the CDR3 is TGTGCCAGCAGTTACTCGTCAGACAGATTCAATCAGCCCCAGCATTTT.

The chain employs TRBV6-4 and TRBJ2-3; no clear D. This CDR3 is built from 13 residues. The V end lost 4 bases, the J end lost 4 bases, and 9 bases lay between the germline ends. The germline CDR1 and CDR2 sequences are MRHNA and SNTAGT. CDR3 loop: CASSAQAPDTQYF. Here the CDR3 DNA reads TGTGCCAGCAGTGCCCAAGCTCCAGATACGCAGTATTTT.

This chain uses TRBV6-8 with TRBJ1-5, with D unclear. The length of the CDR3 is 14 residues. In germline, CDR1 is MNHGY, CDR2 SAAAGT. The V end lost 2 bases, the J end lost 7 bases, and 12 bases lay between the germline ends. The CDR3 is CASSYGNNEQPQHF. The CDR3 bases are TGTGCCAGCAGTTACGGAAACAACGAGCAGCCCCAGCATTTT.

The rearrangement links TRBV13 to TRBJ1-5; TRBD1 is a possible D gene (6 bases). V lost 3 bases and J lost 4, with 10 bases in between. There are 14 residues in the CDR3. The germline CDR1 and CDR2 sequences are PRHDT and FYEKMQ (reference sequence). The CDR3 protein is CASSFGQNNQPQHF. In DNA form, the CDR3 reads TGTGCCAGCAGCTTCGGACAGAATAATCAGCCCCAGCATTTT. Full variable domain (remainder filled in from reference TRBV13 and TRBJ1-5): AAGVIQSPRHLIKEKRETATLKCYPIPRHDTVYWYQQGPGQDPQFLISFYEKMQSDKGSIPDRFSAQQFSDYHSELNMSSLELGDSALYFCASSFGQNNQPQHFGDGTRLSIL.

The chain joins TRBV6-1 to TRBJ2-2; 7 nucleotides agree with TRBD2. J gave up 5 bases and V 6 bases, and 3 bases lay outside the gene matches. This CDR3 spans 13 amino acids. Looked up from germline, CDR1 is MNHNS and CDR2 is SASEGT. CDR3 sequence: CASSRSGTGELFF. The CDR3 DNA follows: TGTGCCAGCAGCCGTAGCGGGACCGGGGAGCTGTTTTTT.

Details on this clone: Other nucleotide sequences in the sample specify the same CDR3. The chain carries TRBV11-2 and TRBJ1-1; no firm D call. V was shortened by 1 base and J by 1 base, with 7 bases between the two germline ends. The CDR3 loop spans 14 amino acids. The germline V gene has CDR1 SGHAT and CDR2 FQNNGV. The CDR3 loop reads CASSLGPGNTEAFF. CDR3 in DNA: TGTGCCAGCAGCTTAGGTCCAGGGAACACTGAAGCTTTCTTT.